This entry lists 9 T cell receptor beta chains sequenced from one sample in a study of blood T cell repertoires in COVID-19 (TCRdb year 2020). To prepare the library, the immunoSEQ multiplex PCR assay was applied. In TCRdb, the immuneACCESS table is reduced to in-frame sequences with V and J assigned. These tables do not hold every clone; where another copy was compared, an unresolved V gene accounts for under half, and the others remain unexplained. The table for this sample lists approximately 230,000 clones; 88% of them were counted only once. Under 8% of the sample goes to the ten largest clones. Specimen: peripheral blood. These receptor sequences come from a woman in her twenties or thirties with COVID-19, enrolled during active disease.

A few counts support this clone. The chain uses TRBV6-2 or TRBV6-3 and TRBJ1-1; TRBD1 is a possible D gene (5 bases). V was trimmed by 4 bases and J by 4 bases, leaving 16 bases between them. The CDR3 loop spans 15 amino acids. Germline V gene lookup returns CDR1 MNHEY and CDR2 SVGEGT. The CDR3 loop is CASSSPDRRATEAFF. In nucleotides, the CDR3 is TGTGCCAGCAGTTCCCCCGACAGACGAGCCACTGAAGCTTTCTTT.

The rearrangement uses TRBV29-1 and TRBJ1-1; 11 nucleotides line up with TRBD1. Looked up from germline, CDR1 is SQVTM and CDR2 is ANQGSEA. The trim removed 6 bases at V and 8 bases at J, leaving 8 bases unmatched. This CDR3 has 13 amino acids. The CDR3 DNA follows: TGCAGCGTAGCGGACAGGGGGCGAGGGGAAGCTTTCTTT. Protein product: CSVADRGRGEAFF.

This chain connects TRBV11-3 to TRBJ2-1; D is undetermined. This CDR3 is 12 amino acids long. Per the germline V gene, CDR1 is SGHNT and CDR2 is YENEEA. V lost 0 bases, J lost 10 bases, and 7 bases lay in between. CDR3 protein: CASSLEIGEQFF. The DNA of the CDR3 is TGTGCCAGCAGCTTAGAGATCGGGGAGCAGTTCTTC.

Only a few counts were recorded for this clone. The V gene is TRBV2, the J gene TRBJ1-4; no definite D call. V was cut by 6 bases and J by 10 bases, with 18 bases left in between. The CDR3 loop spans 14 amino acids. The germline gives CDR1 SNHLY, CDR2 FYNNEI. CDR3 nucleotide sequence: TGTGCCAGCAGGATAGACACCGGAATAGGAAAACTGTTTTTT. It encodes CASRIDTGIGKLFF.

The chain couples TRBV7-9 to TRBJ2-1; 9 bases map to TRBD1. There are 19 residues in the CDR3. Unmatched junction bases numbered 9, after V lost 0 bases and J lost 0 bases. In germline, CDR1 is SEHNR, CDR2 FQNEAQ (reference sequence). The CDR3 nucleotides read TGTGCCAGCAGCTTAGCGGGACAGGGTTATAGCAGCTCCTACAATGAGCAGTTCTTC. It encodes CASSLAGQGYSSSYNEQFF.

The chain has TRBV4-3 and TRBJ2-7; TRBD2 matches 8 bases. The V and J ends lost 4 bases and 3 bases, in that order; junction bases with no gene match: 14. Germline V gene lookup returns CDR1 LGHNA and CDR2 YSLEER. This CDR3 contains 17 residues. The CDR3 reads CASSPEDPAGEGYEQYV. CDR3 DNA sequence: TGCGCCAGCAGCCCGGAGGATCCAGCGGGAGAGGGCTACGAGCAGTACGTC.

This clone was found once. The chain recombines TRBV28 with TRBJ2-7; D is unresolved. Germline V gives CDR1 MDHEN, CDR2 SYDVKM. The germline V and J ends were trimmed by 4 bases and 5 bases, with 9 bases remaining between them. The CDR3 contains 12 residues. Written as DNA, the CDR3 is TGTGCCAGCAGTTCACTTATCCACGAGCAGTACTTC. Translation gives CASSSLIHEQYF. The full variable domain, with the rest looked up from reference TRBV28 and TRBJ2-7, is DVKVTQSSRYLVKRTGEKVFLECVQDMDHENMFWYRQDPGLGLRLIYFSYDVKMKEKGDIPEGYSVSREKKERFSLILESASTNQTSMYLCASSSLIHEQYFGPGTRLTVT.

This clone was observed a single time. V gene TRBV19 combines with J gene TRBJ1-1; possibly TRBD1 for D (6 bases). V dropped 5 bases and J dropped 5 bases, with 12 bases sitting between them. Germline values: CDR1 LNHDA, CDR2 SQIVND (reference sequence). This CDR3 contains 13 residues. The CDR3 nucleotides are TGTGCCAGTAGTTCGGTAGGGGGTACTGAAGCTTTCTTT. It specifies CASSSVGGTEAFF. Based on the CDR3 plus reference TRBV19 and TRBJ1-1, the full variable domain is DGGITQSPKYLFRKEGQNVTLSCEQNLNHDAMYWYRQDPGQGLRLIYYSQIVNDFQKGDIAEGYSVSREKKESFPLTVTSAQKNPTAFYLCASSSVGGTEAFFGQGTRLTVV.

This clone was detected a few times. V and J are TRBV7-6 and TRBJ1-5; TRBD1 matches 9 bases. CDR1 and CDR2 (germline): SGHVS, FNYEAQ. The CDR3 runs to 17 residues. Trimming took 0 bases from V and 2 from J; bases not matched to a gene: 5. This chain's CDR3 is CASSLATGGRGNQPQHF. CDR3 DNA sequence: TGTGCCAGCAGCTTAGCCACAGGGGGCCGGGGCAATCAGCCCCAGCATTTT. Drawing the rest from reference TRBV7-6 and TRBJ1-5, the complete variable domain is GAGVSQSPRYKVTKRGQDVALRCDPISGHVSLYWYRQALGQGPEFLTYFNYEAQQDKSGLPNDRFSAERPEGSISTLTIQRTEQRDSAMYRCASSLATGGRGNQPQHFGDGTRLSIL.